The clone carrying this T cell receptor (beta chain) was counted only a few times. The data were obtained in a study of cytomegalovirus exposure and HLA in healthy donors. About the study: The study's early data release held about 85 million unique TCRs from HLA-typed donors.

Trimming left V 5 bases short and J 4 bases short, with 15 bases between. Germline-derived CDR1 and CDR2 are SGHVS and FQNEAQ. The CDR3 runs to 15 residues. PCR primers comprised 60 Vbeta and 13 Jbeta primers. Sequenced by immunoSEQ multiplex PCR; TCRdb stores in-frame clones only, minus some. The sample has about 170,000 clones; under 80% are singletons. This chain uses TRBV7-8 with TRBJ1-5; unclear D gene. The source material was PBMCs. This TCR was sampled from a female donor in good health and CMV-seronegative. CDR3 sequence: CASSQWAGKNQPQHF. DNA of the CDR3: TGTGCCAGCAGCCAATGGGCGGGCAAGAATCAGCCCCAGCATTTT.